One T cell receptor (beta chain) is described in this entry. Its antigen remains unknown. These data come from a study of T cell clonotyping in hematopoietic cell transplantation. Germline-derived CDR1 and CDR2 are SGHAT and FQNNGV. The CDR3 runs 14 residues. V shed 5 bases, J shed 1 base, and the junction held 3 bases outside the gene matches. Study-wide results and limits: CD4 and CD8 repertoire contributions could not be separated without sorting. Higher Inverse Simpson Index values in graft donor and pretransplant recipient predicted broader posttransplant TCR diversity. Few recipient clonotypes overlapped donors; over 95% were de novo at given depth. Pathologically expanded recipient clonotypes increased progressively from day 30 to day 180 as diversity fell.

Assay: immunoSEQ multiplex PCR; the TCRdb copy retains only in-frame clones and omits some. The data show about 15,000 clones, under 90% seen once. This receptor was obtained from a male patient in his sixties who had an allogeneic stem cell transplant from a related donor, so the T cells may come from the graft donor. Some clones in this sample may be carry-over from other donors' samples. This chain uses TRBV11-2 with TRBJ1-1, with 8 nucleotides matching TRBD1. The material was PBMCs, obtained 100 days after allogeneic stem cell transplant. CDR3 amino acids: CASSPTGENTEAFF. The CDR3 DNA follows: TGTGCCAGCAGCCCGACAGGGGAGAACACTGAAGCTTTCTTT.